A selection of T cell receptor beta chains follows, all from one sample in a study of shared clonotypes between healthy human individuals. Assay: immunoSEQ multiplex PCR; the TCRdb copy retains only in-frame clones and omits some. The sample lists approximately 1,000,000 clones, 70% to 80% occurring once. Sequencing was carried out using memory CD4+ T cells from PBMCs. All receptors derive from a young man in good health. Some clones in this sample may be carry-over from other donors' samples. CDR3s include the opening cysteine and the closing phenylalanine or tryptophan. The order of the fields is clone size, D gene, V gene, J gene, CDR3 DNA, CDR3 protein. The D gene is left open where the match is weak. The size field is filled for only some rows; it gives once, few, many or a size class.

>-|TRBD1|TRBV5-1|TRBJ2-7
TGCGCCAGCAGCTTGGAACCTGGGACAGATGGGTTCGAGCAGTACTTC
CASSLEPGTDGFEQYF
>-|TRBD1|TRBV9|TRBJ2-4
TGTGCCAGCAGTTCGACAGGGCCCGGGTACATTCAGTACTTC
CASSSTGPGYIQYF
>-|-|TRBV9|TRBJ2-3
TGTGCCAGCAGCGGGACCGCCACCCAAGATACGCAGTATTTT
CASSGTATQDTQYF
>-|TRBD2|TRBV2|TRBJ2-3
TGTGCCAGCAACCGACTAGCGGGGGGCGGCACAGATACGCAGTATTTT
CASNRLAGGGTDTQYF
>-|TRBD1|TRBV29-1|TRBJ1-2
TGCAGCGTCATGGTGGACAGGTCGGACTATGGCTACACCTTC
CSVMVDRSDYGYTF
>few|TRBD1|TRBV28|TRBJ1-1
TGTGCCAGTAACACCCCGGGACAGGGGAACACTGAAGCTTTCTTT
CASNTPGQGNTEAFF
>-|-|TRBV5-1|TRBJ1-1
TGCGCCAGCAGCTTGGTTGGGGGAGCGAACACTGAAGCTTTCTTT
CASSLVGGANTEAFF
>-|TRBD2|TRBV5-1|TRBJ2-1
TGCGCCAGCAGCTTGTTACTAGCGGGAAGCAATGAGCAGTTCTTC
CASSLLLAGSNEQFF
>-|TRBD2|TRBV5-1|TRBJ2-5
TGCGCCAGCAGCCCTAGCGGGCAATACCAAGAGACCCAGTACTTC
CASSPSGQYQETQYF
>once|-|TRBV2|TRBJ1-1
TGTGCCAACAGTGATAAGGGGGTGGTCACTGAAGCTTTCTTT
CANSDKGVVTEAFF
>few|-|TRBV7-2|TRBJ2-7
TGTGCCAGCAGCTTAGCAGGGGGCTCCTACGAGCAGTACTTC
CASSLAGGSYEQYF
>-|TRBD1|TRBV5-1|TRBJ1-1
TGCGCCAGCAGCCCACACGACAGGGGCGTAACTGAAGCTTTCTTT
CASSPHDRGVTEAFF
>-|-|TRBV7-8|TRBJ2-7
TGTGTCACCAGTGCGGGGCCATCACCCTACGAGCAGTACTTC
CVTSAGPSPYEQYF
>-|-|TRBV7-3|TRBJ2-7
TGTGCCAGCAGCCCCGGACCCTTATACGAGCAGTACTTC
CASSPGPLYEQYF
>-|-|TRBV5-8|TRBJ2-5
TGTGCCAGCAGCTTGGGTGGGTCGGGAGATCCCCAAGAGACCCAGTACTTC
CASSLGGSGDPQETQYF
>many|-|TRBV18|TRBJ1-1
TGTGCCAGCTCACCCTCCGGGGGGCCCGAGGGACCGAACACTGAAGCTTTCTTT
CASSPSGGPEGPNTEAFF
>-|TRBD2|TRBV28|TRBJ2-1
TGTGCCAGCCCGCCGCCGGGGGGAGTTGGCAATGAGCAGTTCTTC
CASPPPGGVGNEQFF
>-|-|TRBV19|TRBJ1-1
TGTGCCAGTAGTATAGTTGTTAGTGTCAGGAGGAACACTGAAGCTTTCTTT
CASSIVVSVRRNTEAFF
>few|TRBD1|TRBV27|TRBJ2-7
TGTGCCAGCAGGGAAAGGGGGCCACTCTACGAGCAGTACTTC
CASRERGPLYEQYF
>-|TRBD1|TRBV4-1|TRBJ2-6
TGCGCCAGCAGCCAGGACGACAGGGCTGGGGCCAACGTCCTGACTTTC
CASSQDDRAGANVLTF
>-|TRBD1|TRBV30|TRBJ2-5
TGTGCCTGGAGCCTACAGGGGCCAGAGACCCAGTACTTC
CAWSLQGPETQYF
>-|-|TRBV28|TRBJ1-3
TGTGCCAGCAGTTTCCGGGGATCCGGAAACACCATATATTTT
CASSFRGSGNTIYF
>-|TRBD1|TRBV28|TRBJ1-4
TGTGCCAGCAGTCCAACGGGGACAGGGAGAAAACTGTTTTTT
CASSPTGTGRKLFF
>-|TRBD1|TRBV6-1|TRBJ1-4
TGTGCCAGCAGTGGCTCCGGGACAGGGAGGAATGAAAAACTGTTTTTT
CASSGSGTGRNEKLFF
>-|-|TRBV19|TRBJ1-5
TGTGCCAGTAGTATTGGGGGTTTGGGCAATCAGCCCCAGCATTTT
CASSIGGLGNQPQHF
>-|-|TRBV18|TRBJ1-2
TGTGCCAGCTCACCTTACACATCGGGGAGGGATGGAGGCTACACCTTC
CASSPYTSGRDGGYTF
>-|-|TRBV4-2|TRBJ2-7
TGTGCCAGCAGCCGCGGGACGGGGGATTCCTACGAGCAGTACTTC
CASSRGTGDSYEQYF
>-|TRBD1|TRBV19|TRBJ1-1
TGTGCCAGTAGTATTCTCGGACAGGGGGATACTGAAGCTTTCTTT
CASSILGQGDTEAFF
>-|-|TRBV11-2|TRBJ1-1
TGTGCCAGCAGCTTAGTTCGGGGGACCACTGAAGCTTTCTTT
CASSLVRGTTEAFF
>-|TRBD1|TRBV5-4|TRBJ2-5
TGTGCCAGCAGCCCCGGACAGGCCCGGCCCACAAGAGAGACCCAGTACTTC
CASSPGQARPTRETQYF
>once|-|TRBV28|TRBJ2-1
TGTGCCAGCAGCCGGGACATTCAATCCTACAATGAGCAGTTCTTC
CASSRDIQSYNEQFF
>-|TRBD1|TRBV27|TRBJ1-1
TGTGCCAGCAGCCGGGACAGAGGCTACTCGAACACTGAAGCTTTCTTT
CASSRDRGYSNTEAFF
>-|TRBD2|TRBV5-6|TRBJ2-3
TGTGCCAGCAGCTTGGGGCGGGAGTATTCGACAGATACGCAGTATTTT
CASSLGREYSTDTQYF
>few|TRBD1|TRBV30|TRBJ1-2
TGTGCCTGCGGACAGGGGGATAACTATGGCTACACCTTC
CACGQGDNYGYTF
>few|-|TRBV4-1|TRBJ1-5
TGCGCCAGCAGCCAAAGCCCCAGTGATCAGCCCCAGCATTTT
CASSQSPSDQPQHF
>few|-|TRBV18|TRBJ2-2
TGTGCCAGCTCACCACCTGAGGGGACCGGGGAGCTGTTTTTT
CASSPPEGTGELFF
>-|-|TRBV28|TRBJ1-2
TGTGCCAGCAATGCCCGCGGAGGCTATGGCTACACCTTC
CASNARGGYGYTF
>-|-|TRBV5-6|TRBJ1-5
TGTGCCAGCAGCTTGACGGGGGGCAATCAGCCCCAGCATTTT
CASSLTGGNQPQHF
>once|-|TRBV5-1|TRBJ1-1
TGCGCCAGCAGACTGGACAGCTGGAACACTGAAGCTTTCTTT
CASRLDSWNTEAFF
>-|TRBD2|TRBV5-1|TRBJ2-3
TGCGCCAGCAGAAACGGTGGCGGGAGTAGGGCAGATACGCAGTATTTT
CASRNGGGSRADTQYF
>-|TRBD1|TRBV11-3|TRBJ2-1
TGTGCCAGCAGTGGGACAGGGTACGAGCAGTTCTTC
CASSGTGYEQFF
>-|TRBD1|TRBV5-1|TRBJ2-5
TGCGCCAGCAGCTCGGTGGGGACAGGGGGAGAGACCCAGTACTTC
CASSSVGTGGETQYF
>once|TRBD2|TRBV27|TRBJ2-7
TGTGCCAGCAGTTTTGGAAGACTAGCGGGAGTCGTAACGGGTGAGCAGTACTTC
CASSFGRLAGVVTGEQYF
>-|-|TRBV5-1|TRBJ2-2
TGCGCCAGCAGCTTGGGGCAGGTGGAGGCCGGGGAGCTGTTTTTT
CASSLGQVEAGELFF
>-|-|TRBV2|TRBJ1-5
TGTGCCAGCAGTGAAAAAGGCGGTCAGCCCCAGCATTTT
CASSEKGGQPQHF
>-|-|TRBV28|TRBJ1-2
TGTGCCAGCAGTTTGGGCAACTTGGATGGCTACACCTTC
CASSLGNLDGYTF
>-|-|TRBV5-6|TRBJ1-4
TGTGCCAGCAGCTTGTTCGGGGGAGTTCGGTCGAATGAAAAACTGTTTTTT
CASSLFGGVRSNEKLFF
>-|-|TRBV5-1|TRBJ1-4
TGCGCCAGCAGCAACCCAGGGGTCTCCTCTGCAACTAATGAAAAACTGTTTTTT
CASSNPGVSSATNEKLFF
>-|TRBD2|TRBV5-1|TRBJ2-3
TGCGCCAGCAGCTTGGTGACTAGCGGCTCAGCGGATACGCAGTATTTT
CASSLVTSGSADTQYF
>-|TRBD2|TRBV29-1|TRBJ2-5
TGCAGCACGTGGACTAGCGGGACCCGGGGACCCCAGTACTTC
CSTWTSGTRGPQYF
>few|-|TRBV7-2|TRBJ1-1
TGTGCCAGCAGCGGAGTACAGGGCGGAGGCACTGAAGCTTTCTTT
CASSGVQGGGTEAFF
>once|-|TRBV30|TRBJ2-5
TGTGCCTGGAGTGTAAGTGGGCAGAGCCAAGAGACCCAGTACTTC
CAWSVSGQSQETQYF
>-|TRBD1|TRBV5-1|TRBJ2-7
TGCGCCAGCAGTCGACGTCAGGGGGTGGACGAGCAGTACTTC
CASSRRQGVDEQYF
>-|-|TRBV5-1|TRBJ1-1
TGCGCCAGCAGCTTGCTGAGGGGATCTGAAGCTTTCTTT
CASSLLRGSEAFF